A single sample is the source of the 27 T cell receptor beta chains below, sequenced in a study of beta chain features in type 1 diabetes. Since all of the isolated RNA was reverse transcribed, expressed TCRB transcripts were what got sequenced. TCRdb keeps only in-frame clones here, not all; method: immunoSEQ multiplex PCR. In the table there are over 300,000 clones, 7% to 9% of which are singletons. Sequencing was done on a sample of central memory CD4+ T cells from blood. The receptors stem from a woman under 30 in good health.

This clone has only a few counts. The CDR3 nucleotides are TGTGCCAGCAGCTTAGTAGGGACAGGGGGCGGATTGCTCCAAGAGACCCAGTACTTC. This gives the protein CASSLVGTGGGLLQETQYF. The chain has TRBV7-8 and TRBJ2-5, with 12 nucleotides matching TRBD1. The J segment lost 1 base and the V segment lost 1 base, leaving 10 bases of the junction unmatched. From germline, CDR1 is SGHVS and CDR2 FQNEAQ. This CDR3 region has 19 residues.

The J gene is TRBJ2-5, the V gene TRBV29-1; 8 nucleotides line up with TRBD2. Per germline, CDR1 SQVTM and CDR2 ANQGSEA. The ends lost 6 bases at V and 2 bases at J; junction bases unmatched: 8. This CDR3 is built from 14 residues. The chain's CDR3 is CSVAGTRGQETQYF. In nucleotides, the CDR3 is TGCAGCGTAGCCGGGACTAGAGGGCAAGAGACCCAGTACTTC.

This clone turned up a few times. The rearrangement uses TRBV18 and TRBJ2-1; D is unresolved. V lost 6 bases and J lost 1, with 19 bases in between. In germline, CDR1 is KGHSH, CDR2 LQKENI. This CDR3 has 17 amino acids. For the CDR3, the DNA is TGTGCCAGCTCTCCAGCGTCTCCCATGCGTTCCTACAATGAGCAGTTCTTC. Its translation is CASSPASPMRSYNEQFF.

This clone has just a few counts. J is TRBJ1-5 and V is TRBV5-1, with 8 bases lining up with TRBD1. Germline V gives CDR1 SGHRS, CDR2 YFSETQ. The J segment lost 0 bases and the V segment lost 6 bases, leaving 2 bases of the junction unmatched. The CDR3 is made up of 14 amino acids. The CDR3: CASTTGASNQPQHF. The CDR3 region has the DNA TGCGCCAGCACGACAGGGGCTAGCAATCAGCCCCAGCATTTT.

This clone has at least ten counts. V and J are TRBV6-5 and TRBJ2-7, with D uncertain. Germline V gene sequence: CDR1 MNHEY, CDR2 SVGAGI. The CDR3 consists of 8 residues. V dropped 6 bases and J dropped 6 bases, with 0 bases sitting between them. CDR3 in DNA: TGTGCCAGCAGCGAGCAGTACTTC. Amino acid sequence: CASSEQYF.

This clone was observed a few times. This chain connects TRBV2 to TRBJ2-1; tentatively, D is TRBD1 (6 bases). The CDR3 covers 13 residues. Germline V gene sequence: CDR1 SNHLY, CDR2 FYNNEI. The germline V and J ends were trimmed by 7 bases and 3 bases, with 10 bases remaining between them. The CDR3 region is CASKETGYNEQFF. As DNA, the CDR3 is TGTGCCAGCAAGGAGACAGGCTACAATGAGCAGTTCTTC.

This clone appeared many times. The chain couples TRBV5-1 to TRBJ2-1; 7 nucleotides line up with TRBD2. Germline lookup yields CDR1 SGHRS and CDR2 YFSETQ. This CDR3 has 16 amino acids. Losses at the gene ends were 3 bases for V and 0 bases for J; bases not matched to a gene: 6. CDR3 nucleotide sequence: TGCGCCAGCAGCTATACTAGCGCGAGCTCCTACAATGAGCAGTTCTTC. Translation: CASSYTSASSYNEQFF.

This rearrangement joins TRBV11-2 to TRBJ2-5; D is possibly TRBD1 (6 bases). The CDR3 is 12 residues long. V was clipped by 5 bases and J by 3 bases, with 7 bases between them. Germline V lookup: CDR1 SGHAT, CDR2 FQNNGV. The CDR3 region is CASSRQEETQYF. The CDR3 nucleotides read TGTGCCAGCAGCCGACAGGAAGAGACCCAGTACTTC.

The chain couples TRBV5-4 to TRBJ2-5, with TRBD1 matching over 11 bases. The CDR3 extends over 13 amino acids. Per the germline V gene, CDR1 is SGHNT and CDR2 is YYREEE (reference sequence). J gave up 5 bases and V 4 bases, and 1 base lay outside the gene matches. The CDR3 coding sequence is TGTGCCAGCAGCCGGGACAGGGGGGAGACCCAGTACTTC. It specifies CASSRDRGETQYF.

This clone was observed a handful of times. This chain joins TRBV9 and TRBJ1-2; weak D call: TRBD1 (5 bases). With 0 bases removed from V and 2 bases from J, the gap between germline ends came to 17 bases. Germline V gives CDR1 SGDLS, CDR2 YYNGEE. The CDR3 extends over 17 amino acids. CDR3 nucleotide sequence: TGTGCCAGCAGCGTAGGTCTTCATGACAGAAGAAACTATGGCTACACCTTC. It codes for CASSVGLHDRRNYGYTF.

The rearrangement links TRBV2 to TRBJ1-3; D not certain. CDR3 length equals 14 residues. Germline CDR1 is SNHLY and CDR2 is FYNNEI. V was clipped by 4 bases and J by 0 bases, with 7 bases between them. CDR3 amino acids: CASSVTSSGNTIYF. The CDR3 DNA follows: TGTGCCAGCAGTGTAACCTCCTCTGGAAACACCATATATTTT.

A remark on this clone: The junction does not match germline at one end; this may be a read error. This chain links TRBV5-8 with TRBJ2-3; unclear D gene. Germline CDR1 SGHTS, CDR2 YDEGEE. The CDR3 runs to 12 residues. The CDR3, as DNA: TGCGCCAGCAGCATGAGCACAGATACGCAGTATTTT. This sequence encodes CASSMSTDTQYF.

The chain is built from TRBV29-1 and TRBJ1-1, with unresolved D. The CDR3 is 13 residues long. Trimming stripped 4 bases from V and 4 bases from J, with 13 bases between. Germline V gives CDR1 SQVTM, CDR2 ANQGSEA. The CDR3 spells CSVVREWATEAFF. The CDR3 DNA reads TGCAGCGTTGTACGGGAGTGGGCCACTGAAGCTTTCTTT.

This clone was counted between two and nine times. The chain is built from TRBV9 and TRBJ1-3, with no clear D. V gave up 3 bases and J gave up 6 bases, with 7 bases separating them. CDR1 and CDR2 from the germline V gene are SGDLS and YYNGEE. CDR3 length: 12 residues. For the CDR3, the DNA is TGTGCCAGCAGCGCCAGCCAAAACACCATATATTTT. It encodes CASSASQNTIYF.

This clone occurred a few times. CDR3 sequence: CASSLLERQEQYF. As DNA, the CDR3 is TGTGCCAGCAGTTTATTGGAGAGGCAAGAGCAGTACTTC. V and J are TRBV28 and TRBJ2-7; no clear D. Per germline, CDR1 MDHEN and CDR2 SYDVKM. The CDR3 loop spans 13 amino acids. Trimming removed 1 base at V and 7 bases at J, with 11 bases between. Combining the CDR3 with reference TRBV28 and TRBJ2-7 gives the whole variable domain DVKVTQSSRYLVKRTGEKVFLECVQDMDHENMFWYRQDPGLGLRLIYFSYDVKMKEKGDIPEGYSVSREKKERFSLILESASTNQTSMYLCASSLLERQEQYFGPGTRLTVT.

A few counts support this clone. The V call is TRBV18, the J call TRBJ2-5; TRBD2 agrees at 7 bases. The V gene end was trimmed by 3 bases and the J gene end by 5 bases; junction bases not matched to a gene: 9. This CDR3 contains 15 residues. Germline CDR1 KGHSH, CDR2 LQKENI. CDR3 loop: CASSPSAGVRETQYF. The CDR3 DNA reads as TGTGCCAGCTCACCGTCGGCGGGAGTAAGGGAGACCCAGTACTTC.

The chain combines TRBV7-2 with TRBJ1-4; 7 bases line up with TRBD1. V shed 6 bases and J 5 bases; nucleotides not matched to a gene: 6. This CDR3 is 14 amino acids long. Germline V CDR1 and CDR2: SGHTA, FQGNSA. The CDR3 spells CASREGTVNEKLFF. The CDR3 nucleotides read TGTGCCAGCAGGGAGGGGACAGTCAATGAAAAACTGTTTTTT. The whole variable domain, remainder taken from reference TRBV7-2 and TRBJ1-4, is GAGVSQSPSNKVTEKGKDVELRCDPISGHTALYWYRQSLGQGLEFLIYFQGNSAPDKSGLPSDRFSAERTGGSVSTLTIQRTQQEDSAVYLCASREGTVNEKLFFGSGTQLSVL.

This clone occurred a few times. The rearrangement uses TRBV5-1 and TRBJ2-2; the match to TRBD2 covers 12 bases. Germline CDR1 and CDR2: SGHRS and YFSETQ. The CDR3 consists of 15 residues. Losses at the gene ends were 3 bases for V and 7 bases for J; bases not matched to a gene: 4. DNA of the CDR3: TGCGCCAGCAGCTGGACTAGCGGGGAGAGCGGGGAGCTGTTTTTT. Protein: CASSWTSGESGELFF.

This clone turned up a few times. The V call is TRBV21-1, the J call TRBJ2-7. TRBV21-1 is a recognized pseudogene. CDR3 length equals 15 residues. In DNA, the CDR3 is TGTGCCAGCAGCAAAGGGTTGGGCGGAAGCTACGAGCAGTACTTC. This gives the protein CASSKGLGGSYEQYF.

The CDR3 is CASSVWGMGQDHSPLHF. The DNA for the CDR3 is TGCGCCAGCAGCGTGTGGGGAATGGGACAGGATCATTCACCCCTCCACTTT. This sequence joins TRBV5-1 and TRBJ1-6; TRBD1 matches at 8 bases. This CDR3 region has 17 residues. Germline-derived CDR1 and CDR2 are SGHRS and YFSETQ. After removal of 4 bases from V and 8 bases from J, the junction contained 14 bases not matched to a gene.

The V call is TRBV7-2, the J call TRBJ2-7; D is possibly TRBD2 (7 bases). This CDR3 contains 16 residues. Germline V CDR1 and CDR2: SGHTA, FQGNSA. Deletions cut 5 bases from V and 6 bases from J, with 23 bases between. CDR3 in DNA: TGTGCCAGCAGCCCGAGCCGGGACTACGGGGGCTCCGAGCAGTACTTC. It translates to CASSPSRDYGGSEQYF.

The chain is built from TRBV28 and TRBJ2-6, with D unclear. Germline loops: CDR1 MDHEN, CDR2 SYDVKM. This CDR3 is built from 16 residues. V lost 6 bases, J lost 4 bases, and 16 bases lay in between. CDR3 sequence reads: CASSRPGSAGANVLTF. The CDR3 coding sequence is TGTGCCAGCAGCCGGCCAGGAAGTGCGGGGGCCAACGTCCTGACTTTC. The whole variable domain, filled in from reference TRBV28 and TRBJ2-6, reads DVKVTQSSRYLVKRTGEKVFLECVQDMDHENMFWYRQDPGLGLRLIYFSYDVKMKEKGDIPEGYSVSREKKERFSLILESASTNQTSMYLCASSRPGSAGANVLTFGAGSRLTVL.

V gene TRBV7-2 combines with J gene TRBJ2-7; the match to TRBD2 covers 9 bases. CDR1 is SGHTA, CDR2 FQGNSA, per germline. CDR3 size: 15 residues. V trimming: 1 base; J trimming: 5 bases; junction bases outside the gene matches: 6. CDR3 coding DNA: TGTGCCAGCAGCTTAGGCGGGAGGGCCGTCAACGAGCAGTACTTC. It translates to CASSLGGRAVNEQYF.

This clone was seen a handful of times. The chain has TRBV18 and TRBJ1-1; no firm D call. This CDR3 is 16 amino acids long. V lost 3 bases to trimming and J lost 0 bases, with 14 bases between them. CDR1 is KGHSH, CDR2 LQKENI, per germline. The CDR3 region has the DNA TGTGCCAGCTCACCCGGAATTGTAGTCATGAACACTGAAGCTTTCTTT. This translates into CASSPGIVVMNTEAFF.

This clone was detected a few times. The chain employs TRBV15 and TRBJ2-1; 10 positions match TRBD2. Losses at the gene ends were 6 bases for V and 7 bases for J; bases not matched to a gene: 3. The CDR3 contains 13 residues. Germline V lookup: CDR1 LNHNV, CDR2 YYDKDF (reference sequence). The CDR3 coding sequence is TGTGCCACCAGGTCTAGCGGGAGAAATGAGCAGTTCTTC. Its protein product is CATRSSGRNEQFF.

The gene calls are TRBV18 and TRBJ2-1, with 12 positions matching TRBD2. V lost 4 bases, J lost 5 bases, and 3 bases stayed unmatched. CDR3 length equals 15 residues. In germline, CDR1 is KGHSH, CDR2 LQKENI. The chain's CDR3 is CASSRGLAGNNEQFF. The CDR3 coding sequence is TGTGCCAGCTCACGAGGACTAGCGGGGAACAATGAGCAGTTCTTC.

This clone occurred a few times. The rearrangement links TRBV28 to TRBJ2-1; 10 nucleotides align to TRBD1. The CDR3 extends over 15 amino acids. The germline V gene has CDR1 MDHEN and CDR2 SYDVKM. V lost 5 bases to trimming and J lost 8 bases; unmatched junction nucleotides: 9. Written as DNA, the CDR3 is TGTGCCAGCAGTCTATCCGGACAGGGGGGGGATGAGCAGTTCTTC. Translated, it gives CASSLSGQGGDEQFF. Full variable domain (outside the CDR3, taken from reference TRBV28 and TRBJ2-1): DVKVTQSSRYLVKRTGEKVFLECVQDMDHENMFWYRQDPGLGLRLIYFSYDVKMKEKGDIPEGYSVSREKKERFSLILESASTNQTSMYLCASSLSGQGGDEQFFGPGTRLTVL.